This entry lists 32 T cell receptor beta chains sequenced from one sample in a study of T-cell reconstitution after alpha-beta-depleted transplantation in children. Unique molecular identifiers were used in preparing the TCRbeta library. TCRdb re-called the PCR reads with MiXCR, one entry per CDR3 protein. The sample records about 360,000 distinct CDR3 sequences, roughly 13% being singletons. Material: PBMCs, obtained from the stem cell graft. These receptor sequences come from a human donor who donated a stem cell graft to a child with Fanconi anemia.

This clonotype was recorded a few times. This sequence joins TRBV28 and TRBJ1-5; TRBD1 matches at 9 bases. The germline V gene has CDR1 MDHEN and CDR2 SYDVKM. Trimming at V came to 5 bases and at J to 5 bases, leaving 10 bases not matched to a gene. This CDR3 region has 16 residues. The CDR3 region has the DNA TGTGCCAGCAGTCCACGCGGAACAGGGGGCCATCAGCCCCAGCATTTT. This translates into CASSPRGTGGHQPQHF. Complete variable domain (other parts from reference TRBV28 and TRBJ1-5): DVKVTQSSRYLVKRTGEKVFLECVQDMDHENMFWYRQDPGLGLRLIYFSYDVKMKEKGDIPEGYSVSREKKERFSLILESASTNQTSMYLCASSPRGTGGHQPQHFGDGTRLSIL.

This clonotype was seen repeatedly, ten times or more. The rearrangement links TRBV29-1 to TRBJ1-2; unclear D gene. This CDR3 region has 12 residues. Trimming took off 6 bases at V and 10 bases at J, with 18 bases between the two ends. In germline, CDR1 is SQVTM, CDR2 ANQGSEA. CDR3 sequence (DNA): TGCAGCGTGCAGATAGGTGAAGGAGTCTACACCTTC. This translates into CSVQIGEGVYTF.

CDR3 residues: CASSLAPGSGGYTF. The CDR3, as DNA: TGCGCCAGCAGCTTGGCTCCGGGCTCAGGCGGCTACACCTTC. The V gene is TRBV5-1, the J gene TRBJ1-2, with D unclear. CDR1 and CDR2 from the germline V gene are SGHRS and YFSETQ. V lost 0 bases and J 8 bases, leaving 14 bases between the germline ends. The CDR3 is made up of 14 amino acids. Drawing the rest from reference TRBV5-1 and TRBJ1-2, the complete variable domain is KAGVTQTPRYLIKTRGQQVTLSCSPISGHRSVSWYQQTPGQGLQFLFEYFSETQRNKGNFPGRFSGRQFSNSRSEMNVSTLELGDSALYLCASSLAPGSGGYTFGSGTRLTVV.

The chain couples TRBV2 to TRBJ2-7; perhaps D is TRBD1 or TRBD2 (6 bases each). Germline V lookup: CDR1 SNHLY, CDR2 FYNNEI. The ends were cut back, 8 bases at V and 6 bases at J, with 17 bases in the middle. CDR3 length: 13 amino acids. The CDR3 spells CASSRPGASEQYF. CDR3 coding DNA: TGTGCCAGCTCCCGGCCGGGGGCAAGCGAGCAGTACTTC.

This clonotype was found a few times. V is TRBV9 and J is TRBJ1-1, with TRBD1 matching over 8 bases. This CDR3 has 12 residues. Germline V gene data show CDR1 as SGDLS and CDR2 as YYNGEE. The junction had 4 bases not matched to a gene; V was cut back by 4 bases and J by 8 bases. The DNA of the CDR3 is TGTGCCAGCAGCACTCGGACAGGGGAAGCTTTCTTT. It specifies CASSTRTGEAFF.

The rearrangement joins TRBV4-1 to TRBJ2-1; 8 bases align to TRBD2. Trimming at V came to 3 bases and at J to 5 bases, leaving 9 bases not matched to a gene. Germline lookup yields CDR1 MGHRA and CDR2 YSYEKL. This CDR3 contains 16 residues. CDR3 sequence reads: CASSHTGGGNNNEQFF. In nucleotides, the CDR3 is TGCGCCAGCAGCCACACCGGCGGGGGGAATAACAATGAGCAGTTCTTC.

This clonotype was found a few times. The rearrangement joins TRBV7-6 to TRBJ2-1; TRBD1 aligns across 7 bases. This CDR3 spans 17 amino acids. CDR1 and CDR2 from the germline V gene are SGHVS and FNYEAQ. The J segment lost 1 base and the V segment lost 1 base, leaving 7 bases of the junction unmatched. In DNA, the CDR3 is TGTGCCAGCAGCTTAGGACAGGGTCCTGGATCCTACAATGAGCAGTTCTTC. This gives the protein CASSLGQGPGSYNEQFF.

The chain uses TRBV18 and TRBJ2-5, with D tentatively TRBD2 (6 bases). Germline V gives CDR1 KGHSH, CDR2 LQKENI. CDR3 length: 13 residues. The germline V and J ends were trimmed by 3 bases and 5 bases, with 10 bases remaining between them. The DNA of the CDR3 is TGTGCCAGCTCACCGAGGGACTTCGAGACCCAGTACTTC. It specifies CASSPRDFETQYF.

Only a few counts were recorded for this clonotype. The rearrangement joins TRBV20-1 to TRBJ1-5, with D tentatively TRBD1 (5 bases). Germline CDR1 reads DFQATT; CDR2 reads SNEGSKA (reference sequence). The ends were cut back, 3 bases at V and 5 bases at J, with 11 bases in the middle. The CDR3 runs to 13 residues. The CDR3 sequence: CSASRGVDQPQHF. In DNA, the CDR3 is TGCAGTGCTAGCCGGGGGGTCGATCAGCCCCAGCATTTT.

This clonotype was detected many times. The rearrangement links TRBV12-3 or TRBV12-4 to TRBJ2-3, with 7 bases fitting TRBD2. The ends lost 3 bases at V and 5 bases at J; junction bases unmatched: 8. The CDR3 sequence is 15 residues long. CDR3 in amino acids: CASSLGGKAGDTQYF. CDR3 nucleotides: TGTGCCAGCAGTTTGGGGGGGAAAGCGGGAGATACGCAGTATTTT.

As regards this clonotype: An end of the junction does not agree with germline; a read error may underlie this. The chain combines TRBV7-7 with TRBJ1-1; D is possibly TRBD1 (5 bases). The CDR3 spans 15 residues. Germline V gives CDR1 SSHAT, CDR2 FNYEAQ (reference sequence). The CDR3 nucleotides are TGTGCTAGCAGCCCTCTACGGGGCAGGAACACTGAAGCTTTCTTT. Protein product: CASSPLRGRNTEAFF.

This clonotype was observed a handful of times. The rearrangement links TRBV29-1 to TRBJ2-5; TRBD1 or TRBD2 may be the D gene (5 bases each). Trimming left V 3 bases short and J 7 bases short, with 15 bases between. The germline V gene has CDR1 SQVTM and CDR2 ANQGSEA. This CDR3 contains 13 residues. This chain's CDR3 is CSVDARKRGTQYF. The CDR3 bases are TGCAGCGTTGATGCGCGGAAGAGGGGGACCCAGTACTTC.

The V call is TRBV9, the J call TRBJ2-1; 7 nucleotides match TRBD2. Trimming cost V 3 bases and J 0 bases; bases outside gene matches: 12. CDR3 length equals 18 residues. CDR1 SGDLS and CDR2 YYNGEE come from the germline V gene. CDR3 nucleotides: TGTGCCAGCAGCGCCAACCAGCGGGACGCCAGCTCCTACAATGAGCAGTTCTTC. It specifies CASSANQRDASSYNEQFF.

Relative to its sample, this clonotype is medium-sized. The V call is TRBV27, the J call TRBJ2-1; 8 bases match TRBD1. The CDR3 spans 13 residues. Germline V gene data show CDR1 as MNHEY and CDR2 as SMNVEV (reference sequence). V lost 4 bases and J lost 9; bases outside the gene matches: 5. Here the CDR3 DNA reads TGTGCCAGCAGTTACCGGACAGGGACTGAGCAGTTCTTC. Translation gives CASSYRTGTEQFF.

The rearrangement uses TRBV7-8 and TRBJ1-1; TRBD1 might be the D (6 bases). The CDR3 consists of 13 residues. V lost 1 base and J lost 10, with 13 bases in between. CDR1 and CDR2 from the germline V gene are SGHVS and FQNEAQ. CDR3 sequence reads: CASSLVGGSGAFF. In DNA form, the CDR3 reads TGTGCCAGCAGCTTAGTAGGGGGTTCGGGAGCTTTCTTT.

Only a few counts were recorded for this clonotype. The chain employs TRBV30 and TRBJ1-4; D is unclear. Trimming took off 3 bases at V and 6 bases at J, with 14 bases between the two ends. The length of the CDR3 is 14 residues. Germline loops: CDR1 GTSNPN, CDR2 SVGIG (reference sequence). The CDR3 DNA reads as TGTGCCTGGAGCGAAGGGAGTCCCCATGAAAAACTGTTTTTT. Amino acids: CAWSEGSPHEKLFF.

There are many counts of this clonotype. The CDR3 region has the DNA TGCGCCAGCAGCGCTCTGAGGGGTGAAGAGACCCAGTACTTC. Amino acid sequence: CASSALRGEETQYF. The chain carries TRBV5-1 and TRBJ2-5; D possibly matches TRBD1 or TRBD2 (5 bases each). The germline V and J ends were trimmed by 4 bases and 3 bases, with 13 bases remaining between them. The germline V gene encodes CDR1 SGHRS and CDR2 YFSETQ. The CDR3 has 14 amino acids.

The table lists this clonotype with a few counts. This chain joins TRBV6-5 and TRBJ1-6; no clear D. The CDR3 totals 16 residues. V was shortened by 0 bases and J by 7 bases, with 13 bases between the two germline ends. Germline values: CDR1 MNHEY, CDR2 SVGAGI. CDR3 sequence: CASSYSIGPRNSPLHF. Written as DNA, the CDR3 is TGTGCCAGCAGTTACTCGATCGGCCCGAGGAATTCACCCCTCCACTTT.

This clonotype occurred a few times. This CDR3 is CASAGGLNTEAFF. The CDR3 coding sequence is TGTGCCAGCGCTGGGGGGCTGAACACTGAAGCTTTCTTT. This chain joins TRBV11-2 and TRBJ1-1; TRBD1 is a possible D gene (6 bases). V lost 8 bases to trimming and J lost 0 bases, with 10 bases between them. The germline V gene has CDR1 SGHAT and CDR2 FQNNGV. This CDR3 region has 13 residues.

This clonotype appeared a few times. This sequence joins TRBV5-1 and TRBJ1-1, with 10 bases aligning to TRBD1. After removal of 4 bases from V and 3 bases from J, the junction contained 3 bases not matched to a gene. Germline V CDR1 and CDR2: SGHRS, YFSETQ. CDR3 length: 14 residues. CDR3 residues: CASSVDRGDTEAFF. The CDR3 DNA is TGCGCCAGCAGCGTGGACAGGGGGGACACTGAAGCTTTCTTT. The entire variable domain, with the rest obtained from reference TRBV5-1 and TRBJ1-1, is as follows: KAGVTQTPRYLIKTRGQQVTLSCSPISGHRSVSWYQQTPGQGLQFLFEYFSETQRNKGNFPGRFSGRQFSNSRSEMNVSTLELGDSALYLCASSVDRGDTEAFFGQGTRLTVV.

The chain uses TRBV15 and TRBJ1-2; D is undetermined. V was pared by 0 bases and J by 8 bases, with 13 bases between. The CDR3 covers 14 residues. Germline-derived CDR1 and CDR2 are LNHNV and YYDKDF (reference sequence). The CDR3 DNA is TGTGCCACCAGCAGAGAGTCGGGTTCCGGGGGCTACACCTTC. The encoded protein is CATSRESGSGGYTF.

This clonotype was found a few times. The chain carries TRBV15 and TRBJ2-7; tentative D call: TRBD1 (5 bases). The CDR3 consists of 13 residues. Germline CDR1 and CDR2: LNHNV and YYDKDF (reference sequence). The germline V and J ends were trimmed by 0 bases and 5 bases, with 8 bases remaining between them. The CDR3 region has the DNA TGTGCCACCAGCAGAGACCAGGGCAACGAGCAGTACGTC. It yields the protein CATSRDQGNEQYV.

CDR3 sequence: CASSQVRGDPLHF. The CDR3, as DNA: TGCGCCAGCAGCCAAGTGAGGGGTGATCCCCTCCACTTT. The V call is TRBV4-3, the J call TRBJ1-6, with TRBD1 as a possible D gene (5 bases). V was shortened by 1 base and J by 13 bases, with 11 bases between the two germline ends. Germline loops: CDR1 LGHNA, CDR2 YSLEER. This CDR3 contains 13 residues.

V is TRBV7-9 and J is TRBJ2-3; D unclear. Trimming cost V 5 bases and J 3 bases, with 9 bases left between them. The CDR3 runs to 13 residues. Per germline, CDR1 SEHNR and CDR2 FQNEAQ (reference sequence). DNA for the CDR3: TGTGCCAGCAGCGCCACGCCGACAGATACGCAGTATTTT. Translating gives CASSATPTDTQYF.

This clonotype was counted only a few times. The genes are TRBV6-1 and TRBJ1-1; the D gene is possibly TRBD1 (6 bases). This CDR3 is built from 14 residues. Germline V gene sequence: CDR1 MNHNS, CDR2 SASEGT. The germline V and J ends were trimmed by 4 bases and 1 base, with 10 bases remaining between them. CDR3: CASSALTGNTEAFF. CDR3 DNA: TGTGCCAGCAGTGCCTTGACAGGGAACACTGAAGCTTTCTTT.

The V and J genes are TRBV20-1 and TRBJ1-1; the D gene is possibly TRBD1 (5 bases). This CDR3 comprises 14 residues. Trimming took off 8 bases at V and 7 bases at J, with 23 bases between the two ends. Per germline, CDR1 DFQATT and CDR2 SNEGSKA (reference sequence). CDR3 sequence: CSFRGPGPGFEAFF. The DNA for the CDR3 is TGCAGTTTTAGAGGCCCGGGACCGGGCTTTGAAGCTTTCTTT.

The rearrangement uses TRBV10-2 and TRBJ1-1; D may be TRBD1 (6 bases). Germline values: CDR1 WSHSY, CDR2 SAAADI. The ends were cut back, 6 bases at V and 3 bases at J, with 14 bases in the middle. This CDR3 region has 14 residues. The CDR3 protein is CASRSTGGDTEAFF. In DNA form, the CDR3 reads TGCGCCAGCAGATCGACAGGCGGGGACACTGAAGCTTTCTTT.

The rearrangement links TRBV9 to TRBJ2-3; D unresolved. The CDR3 spans 12 residues. V was pared by 4 bases and J by 6 bases, with 9 bases between. CDR1 is SGDLS and CDR2 is YYNGEE in the germline V gene. The CDR3 here is CASSSWPDTQYF. In DNA form, the CDR3 reads TGTGCCAGCAGCTCATGGCCGGATACGCAGTATTTT.

This clonotype was counted many times. The chain couples TRBV15 to TRBJ1-6; 7 bases are a match to TRBD1. CDR1 is LNHNV and CDR2 is YYDKDF in the germline V gene (reference sequence). V shed 4 bases and J 7 bases; nucleotides not matched to a gene: 4. The CDR3 runs 14 residues. The CDR3 DNA is TGTGCCACCAGCAAAAGGGGGCCAAATTCACCCCTCCACTTT. This translates into CATSKRGPNSPLHF. Filled out from reference TRBV15 and TRBJ1-6, the complete variable domain reads DAMVIQNPRYQVTQFGKPVTLSCSQTLNHNVMYWYQQKSSQAPKLLFHYYDKDFNNEADTPDNFQSRRPNTSFCFLDIRSPGLGDTAMYLCATSKRGPNSPLHFGNGTRLTVT.

This chain connects TRBV7-9 to TRBJ2-7; D ambiguous. The ends were cut back, 1 base at V and 3 bases at J, with 7 bases in the middle. Per germline, CDR1 SEHNR and CDR2 FQNEAQ (reference sequence). The CDR3 is 13 residues long. This CDR3 reads CASSLDKGYEQYF. The CDR3 DNA sequence: TGTGCCAGCAGCTTAGATAAGGGCTACGAGCAGTACTTC.

This clonotype was recorded a few times. The chain's CDR3 is CASSRKVDTEAFF. In DNA form, the CDR3 reads TGTGCCAGCAGCAGAAAGGTGGACACTGAAGCTTTCTTT. V and J are TRBV12-3 or TRBV12-4 and TRBJ1-1; D is unresolved. V lost 6 bases and J lost 3, with 11 bases in between. This CDR3 is 13 amino acids long.

Ten or more counts support this clonotype. This chain connects TRBV12-3 or TRBV12-4 to TRBJ1-3, with D possibly matching TRBD1 (5 bases). The V gene lost 4 bases and the J gene lost 0 bases, with 10 bases spanning the gap. The CDR3 has 15 residues. This CDR3 is CASSSGISSGNTIYF. In DNA, the CDR3 is TGTGCCAGCAGTTCAGGGATCAGCTCTGGAAACACCATATATTTT.